This T cell receptor beta chain stems from a study of cytomegalovirus exposure and HLA in healthy donors. The CDR3 is made up of 13 amino acids. J was trimmed by 7 bases and V by 2 bases; bases with no gene match: 4. CDR1 and CDR2 from the germline V gene are LGHNA and YNFKEQ. The data were produced by immunoSEQ multiplex PCR, yet TCRdb's version contains in-frame clones alone and is incomplete. The table includes some 200,000 clones, more than 65% detected once. This chain uses TRBV4-2 with TRBJ2-7; 8 bases are a match to TRBD2. Source material: PBMCs. The clonotype was recovered from a woman aged 18-29 years in good health and CMV-seropositive. CDR3 DNA: TGTGCCAGCAGCCAACTCCGGGGGGGGGAGCAGTACTTC. It specifies CASSQLRGGEQYF.